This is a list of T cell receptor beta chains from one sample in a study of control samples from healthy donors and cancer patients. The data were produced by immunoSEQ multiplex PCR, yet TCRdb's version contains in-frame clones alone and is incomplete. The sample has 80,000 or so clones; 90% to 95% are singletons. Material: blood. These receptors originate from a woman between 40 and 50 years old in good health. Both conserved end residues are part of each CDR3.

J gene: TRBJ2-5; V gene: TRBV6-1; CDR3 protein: CASSEAGLETQYF
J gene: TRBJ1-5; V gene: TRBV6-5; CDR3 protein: CASSPGGNSNQPQHF
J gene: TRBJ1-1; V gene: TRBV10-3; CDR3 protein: CAISDPGQGVTEAFF
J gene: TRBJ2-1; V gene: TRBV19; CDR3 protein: CASAFWTSADNEQFF
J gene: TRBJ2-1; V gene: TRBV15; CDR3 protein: CATSNWGASGRYEQFF
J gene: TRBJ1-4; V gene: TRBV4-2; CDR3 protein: CASSQGEGTLGIEKLFF
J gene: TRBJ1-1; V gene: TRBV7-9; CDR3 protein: CASSFGWTEAFF
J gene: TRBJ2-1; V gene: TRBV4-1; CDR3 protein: CASHKGQESSYNEQFF
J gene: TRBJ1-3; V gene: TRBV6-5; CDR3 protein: CASGQASGNTIYF
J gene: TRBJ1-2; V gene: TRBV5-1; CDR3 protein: CASSPLRDYGYTF
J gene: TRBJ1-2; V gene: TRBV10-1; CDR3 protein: CASSVMTGSWILNGYTF
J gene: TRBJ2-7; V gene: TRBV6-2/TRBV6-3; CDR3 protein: CASSYSPLWYF
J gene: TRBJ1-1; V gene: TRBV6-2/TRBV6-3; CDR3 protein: CASSPGGGTEAFF
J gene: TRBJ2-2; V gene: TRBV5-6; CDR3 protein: CTSSEGPTGELFF
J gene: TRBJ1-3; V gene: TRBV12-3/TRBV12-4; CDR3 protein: CASSGSPGNTIYF
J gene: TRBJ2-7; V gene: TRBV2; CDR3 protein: CASSGQIYEQYF
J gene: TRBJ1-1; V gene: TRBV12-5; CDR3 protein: CASGLPGQGLRSEAFF
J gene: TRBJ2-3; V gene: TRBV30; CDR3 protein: CAWERGTHSTDTQYF
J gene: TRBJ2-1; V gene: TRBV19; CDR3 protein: CASSIASRAPSGQFF
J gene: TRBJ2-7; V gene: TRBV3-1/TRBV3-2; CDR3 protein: CASSRHEGTTSYEQYF
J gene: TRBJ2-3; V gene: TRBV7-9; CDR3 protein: CASSRTSGGNILTDTQYF
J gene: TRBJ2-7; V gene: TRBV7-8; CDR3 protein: CASSSGDSGAYEQYF